This TCR beta chain was obtained from a study of blood T cell repertoires in COVID-19. About the research overall: COVID-19 samples from acute and convalescent phases originated in the United States, Italy and Spain. PBMCs, B-cell-depleted T cells, or T cells were the source of the cDNA or gDNA that made up the material.

V lost 8 bases to trimming and J lost 5 bases, with 13 bases between them. The CDR3 is 12 amino acids. In germline, CDR1 is SEHNR, CDR2 FQNEAQ (reference sequence). Original handling: Amplification of reference gene primers was used by the study to estimate nucleated cell counts. The table came from immunoSEQ multiplex PCR; TCRdb's copy has only in-frame clones and leaves some out. V, J and clone size are taken as reported in that table, and D and trimming were inferred from the DNA itself. The repertoire consists of about 200,000 clones, with approximately 80% occurring once and the leading ten covering about 6.9%.

The chain links TRBV7-9 to TRBJ2-7; maybe TRBD2 (5 bases). This TCR was sampled from a human donor with acute or convalescent COVID-19. The donor label of this sample is uncertain. The sequenced sample was peripheral blood. Here the CDR3 reads CASEVGDHEQYF. Here the CDR3 DNA reads TGTGCCAGCGAAGTCGGGGATCACGAGCAGTACTTC.